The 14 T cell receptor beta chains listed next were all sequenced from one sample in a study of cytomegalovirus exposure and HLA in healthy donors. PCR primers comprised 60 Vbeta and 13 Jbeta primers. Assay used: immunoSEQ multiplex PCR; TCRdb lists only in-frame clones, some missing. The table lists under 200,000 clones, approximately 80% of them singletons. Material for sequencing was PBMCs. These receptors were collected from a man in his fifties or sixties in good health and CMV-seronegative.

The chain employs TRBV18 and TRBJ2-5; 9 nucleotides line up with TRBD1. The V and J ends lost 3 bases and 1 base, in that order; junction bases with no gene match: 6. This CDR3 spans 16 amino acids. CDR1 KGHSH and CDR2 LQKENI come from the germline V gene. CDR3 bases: TGTGCCAGCTCACCCCGGACAGGGGCTATCCAAGAGACCCAGTACTTC. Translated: CASSPRTGAIQETQYF.

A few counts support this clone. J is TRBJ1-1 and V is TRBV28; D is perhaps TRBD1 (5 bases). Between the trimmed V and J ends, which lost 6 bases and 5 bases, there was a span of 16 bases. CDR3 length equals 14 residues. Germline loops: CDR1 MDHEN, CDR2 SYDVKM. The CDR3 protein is CASSTAASGTEAFF. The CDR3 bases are TGTGCCAGCAGCACGGCCGCATCAGGGACTGAAGCTTTCTTT.

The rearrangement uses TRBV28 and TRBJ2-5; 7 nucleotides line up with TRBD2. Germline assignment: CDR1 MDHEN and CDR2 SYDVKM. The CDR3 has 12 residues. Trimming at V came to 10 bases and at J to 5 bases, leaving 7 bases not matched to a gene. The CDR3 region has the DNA TGTGCCACCCGACTAGCTGGGGAGACCCAGTACTTC. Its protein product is CATRLAGETQYF.

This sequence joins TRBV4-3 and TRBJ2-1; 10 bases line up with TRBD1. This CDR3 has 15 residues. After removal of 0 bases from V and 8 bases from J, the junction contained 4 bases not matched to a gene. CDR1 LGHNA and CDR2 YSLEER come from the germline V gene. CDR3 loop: CASSQEDRGIDEQFF. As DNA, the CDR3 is TGCGCCAGCAGCCAAGAGGACAGGGGGATTGATGAGCAGTTCTTC.

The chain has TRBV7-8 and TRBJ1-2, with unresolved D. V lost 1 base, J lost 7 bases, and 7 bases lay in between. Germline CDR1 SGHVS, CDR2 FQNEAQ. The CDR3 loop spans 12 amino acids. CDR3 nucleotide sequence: TGTGCCAGCAGCTTAGTTGGTAGTGGCTACACCTTC. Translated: CASSLVGSGYTF.

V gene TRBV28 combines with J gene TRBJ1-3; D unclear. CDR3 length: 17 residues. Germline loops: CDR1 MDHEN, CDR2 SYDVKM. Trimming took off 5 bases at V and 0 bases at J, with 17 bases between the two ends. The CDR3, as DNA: TGTGCCAGCAGTCGGTATGTGCGGGGTTCCTCTGGAAACACCATATATTTT. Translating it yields CASSRYVRGSSGNTIYF.

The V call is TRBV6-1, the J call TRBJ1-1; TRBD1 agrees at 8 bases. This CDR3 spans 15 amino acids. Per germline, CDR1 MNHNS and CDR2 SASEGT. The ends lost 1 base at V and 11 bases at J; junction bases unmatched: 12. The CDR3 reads CASSEGEGQAGRAFF. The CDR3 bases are TGTGCCAGCAGTGAAGGAGAGGGACAGGCGGGCCGGGCTTTCTTT.

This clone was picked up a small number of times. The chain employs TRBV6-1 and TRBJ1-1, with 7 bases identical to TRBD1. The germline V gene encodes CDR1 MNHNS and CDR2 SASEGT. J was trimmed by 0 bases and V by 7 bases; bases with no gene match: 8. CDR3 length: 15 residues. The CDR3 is CASMIQGGLNTEAFF. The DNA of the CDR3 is TGTGCCAGCATGATCCAGGGGGGCCTGAACACTGAAGCTTTCTTT.

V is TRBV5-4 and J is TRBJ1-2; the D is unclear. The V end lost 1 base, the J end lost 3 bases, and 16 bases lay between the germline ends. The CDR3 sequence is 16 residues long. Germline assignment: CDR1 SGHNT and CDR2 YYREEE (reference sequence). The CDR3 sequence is CASSLRGSAEDYGYTF. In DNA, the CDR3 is TGTGCCAGCAGCTTGAGAGGTTCGGCCGAGGACTATGGCTACACCTTC.

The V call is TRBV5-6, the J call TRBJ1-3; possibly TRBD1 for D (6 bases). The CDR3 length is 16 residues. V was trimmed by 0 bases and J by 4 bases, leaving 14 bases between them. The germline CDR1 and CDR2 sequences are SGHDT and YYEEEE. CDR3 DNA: TGTGCCAGCAGCTTGGCACAGGGTGCGATCGGAAACACCATATATTTT. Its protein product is CASSLAQGAIGNTIYF.

The CDR3 loop is CASSLDGTDTQYF. CDR3 sequence (DNA): TGTGCCAGCAGCTTAGACGGCACAGATACGCAGTATTTT. V is TRBV11-3 and J is TRBJ2-3; D call uncertain. CDR1 is SGHNT, CDR2 YENEEA, per germline. This CDR3 comprises 13 residues. Trimming took 0 bases from V and 1 from J, leaving 2 bases between them.

The CDR3 spells CATSRPREANQPQHF. The CDR3 DNA reads as TGTGCCACCAGCAGACCCCGGGAGGCCAATCAGCCCCAGCATTTT. The rearrangement links TRBV15 to TRBJ1-5; D is uncertain. Germline CDR1 is LNHNV and CDR2 is YYDKDF (reference sequence). There are 15 residues in the CDR3. The ends were cut back, 2 bases at V and 3 bases at J, with 11 bases in the middle.

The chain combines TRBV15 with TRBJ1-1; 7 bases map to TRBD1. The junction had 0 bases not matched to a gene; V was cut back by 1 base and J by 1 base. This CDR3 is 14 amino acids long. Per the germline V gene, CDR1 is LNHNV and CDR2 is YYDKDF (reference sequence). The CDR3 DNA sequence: TGTGCCACCAGCAGAGGACAGGGGAACACTGAAGCTTTCTTT. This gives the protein CATSRGQGNTEAFF.

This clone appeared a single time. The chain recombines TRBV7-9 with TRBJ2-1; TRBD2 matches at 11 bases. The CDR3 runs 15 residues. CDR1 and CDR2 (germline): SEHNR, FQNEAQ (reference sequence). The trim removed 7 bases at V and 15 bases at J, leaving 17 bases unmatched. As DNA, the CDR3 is TGTGCCAGCACCCCAGGGGCTAGCGGGGGGCCGGTCTTGTTCTTC. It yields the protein CASTPGASGGPVLFF.